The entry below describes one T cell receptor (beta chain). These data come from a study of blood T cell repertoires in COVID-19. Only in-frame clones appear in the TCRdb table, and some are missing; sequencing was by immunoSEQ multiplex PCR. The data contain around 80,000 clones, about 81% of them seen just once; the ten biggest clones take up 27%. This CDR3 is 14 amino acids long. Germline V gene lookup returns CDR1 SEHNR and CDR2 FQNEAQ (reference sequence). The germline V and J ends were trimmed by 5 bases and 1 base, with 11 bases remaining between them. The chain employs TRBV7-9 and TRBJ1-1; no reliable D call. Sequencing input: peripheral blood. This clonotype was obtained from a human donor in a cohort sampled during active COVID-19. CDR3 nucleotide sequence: TGTGCCAGCAGCACAATTAACCAGAACACTGAAGCTTTCTTT. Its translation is CASSTINQNTEAFF.